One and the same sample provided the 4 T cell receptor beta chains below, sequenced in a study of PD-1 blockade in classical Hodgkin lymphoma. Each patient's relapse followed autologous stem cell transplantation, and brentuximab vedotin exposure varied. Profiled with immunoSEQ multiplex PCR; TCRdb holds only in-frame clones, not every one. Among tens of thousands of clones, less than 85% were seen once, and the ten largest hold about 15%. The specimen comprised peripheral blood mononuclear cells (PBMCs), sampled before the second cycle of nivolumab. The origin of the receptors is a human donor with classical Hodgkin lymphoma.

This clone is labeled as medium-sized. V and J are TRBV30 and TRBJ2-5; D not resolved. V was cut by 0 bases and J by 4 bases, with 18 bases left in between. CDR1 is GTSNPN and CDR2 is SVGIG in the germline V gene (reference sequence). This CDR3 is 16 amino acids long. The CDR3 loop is CAWSVGRLAVGETQYF. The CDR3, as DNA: TGTGCCTGGAGTGTAGGCAGGCTGGCCGTGGGAGAGACCCAGTACTTC.

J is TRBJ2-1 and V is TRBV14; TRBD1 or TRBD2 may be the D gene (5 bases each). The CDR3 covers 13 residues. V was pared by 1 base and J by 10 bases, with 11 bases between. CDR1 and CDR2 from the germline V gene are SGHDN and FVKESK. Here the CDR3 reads CASSQVRGGEQFF. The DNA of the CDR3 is TGTGCCAGCAGCCAAGTGAGGGGCGGGGAGCAGTTCTTC.

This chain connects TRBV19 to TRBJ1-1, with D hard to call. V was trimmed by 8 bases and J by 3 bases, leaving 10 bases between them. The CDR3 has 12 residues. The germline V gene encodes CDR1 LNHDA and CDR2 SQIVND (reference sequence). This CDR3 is CASRDAYTEAFF. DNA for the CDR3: TGTGCCAGTCGAGACGCATACACTGAAGCTTTCTTT.

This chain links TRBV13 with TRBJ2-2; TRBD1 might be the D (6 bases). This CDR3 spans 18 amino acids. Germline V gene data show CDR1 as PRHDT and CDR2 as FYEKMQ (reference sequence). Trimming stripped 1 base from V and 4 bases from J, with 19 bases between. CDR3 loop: CASSLVVRNRARTGELFF. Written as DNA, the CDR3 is TGTGCCAGCAGCTTAGTAGTCCGAAACAGGGCGCGCACCGGGGAGCTGTTTTTT.